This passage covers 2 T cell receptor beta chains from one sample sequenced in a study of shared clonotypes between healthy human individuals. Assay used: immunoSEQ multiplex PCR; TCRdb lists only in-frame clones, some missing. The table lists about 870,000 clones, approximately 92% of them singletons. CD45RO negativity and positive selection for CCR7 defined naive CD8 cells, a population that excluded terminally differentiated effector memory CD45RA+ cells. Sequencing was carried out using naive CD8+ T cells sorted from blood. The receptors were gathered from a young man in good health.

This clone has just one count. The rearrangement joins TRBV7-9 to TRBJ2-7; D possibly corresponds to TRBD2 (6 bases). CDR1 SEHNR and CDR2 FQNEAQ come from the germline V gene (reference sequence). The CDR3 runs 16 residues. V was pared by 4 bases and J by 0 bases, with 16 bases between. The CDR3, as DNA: TGTGCCAGCAGCTCGGGACTTCGACCCCCCTCCTACGAGCAGTACTTC. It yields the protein CASSSGLRPPSYEQYF.

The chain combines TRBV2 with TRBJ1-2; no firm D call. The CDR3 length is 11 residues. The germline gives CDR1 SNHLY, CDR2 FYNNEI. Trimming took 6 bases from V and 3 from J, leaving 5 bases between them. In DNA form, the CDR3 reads TGTGCCAGCAGGGCGGACTATGGCTACACCTTC. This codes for CASRADYGYTF.